This entry describes one T cell receptor beta chain. The sample is drawn from a study of PD-1 blockade in classical Hodgkin lymphoma. The CDR3 spans 14 residues. Trimming removed 4 bases from V and 5 bases from J; junction bases left unmatched: 5. Germline assignment: CDR1 SQVTM and CDR2 ANQGSEA. Time point described: cycle 4 day 1 (C4D1), after less than 7 weeks of nivolumab. Each and every patient relapsed after autologous stem cell transplantation, and patients got differing brentuximab vedotin exposure. Data came from immunoSEQ multiplex PCR; TCRdb stores just in-frame clones and leaves some out. The sample shows about 64,000 clones, more than 90% of them seen only once.

The TCR sequence derives from a human donor with classical Hodgkin lymphoma. The sequencing here drew on peripheral blood mononuclear cells (PBMCs), taken before the fourth cycle of nivolumab. This rearrangement joins TRBV29-1 to TRBJ2-7, with TRBD2 matching over 13 bases. In nucleotides, the CDR3 is TGCAGCGTTGTCGGACTAGCGGGAGCAAACGAGCAGTACTTC. Its translation: CSVVGLAGANEQYF.